The 11 T cell receptor beta chains below were found in one sample sequenced in a study of molecular identifiers for immune sequencing clone quantification (dated by TCRdb to about 2018). To prepare the library, PCR was applied. Sequencing was carried out with a NextSeq 500. Through fastp at Q25 and MiXCR, TCRdb rebuilt clones from the public reads, retaining in-frame beta chains. CDR3 protein sequences are deduplicated, and each keeps its most common genes and DNA. Counted in this sample were over 550,000 distinct CDR3 sequences; about 25% of them appeared once. 0.78% of the sample is in the top ten clones. Input material: naive CD8+ T cells from blood, with Jurkat cell RNA spiked in. The sample's cell subset or site label, decoded: FACS-sorted CD8+CD4-CCR7+CD45RA+ naive T cells. The receptors shown here come from a human donor in good health. Some libraries in this study had Jurkat cell RNA spiked in.

The V call is TRBV19, the J call TRBJ2-5, with D maybe TRBD1 (6 bases). Trimming stripped 5 bases from V and 5 bases from J, with 18 bases between. In germline, CDR1 is LNHDA, CDR2 SQIVND (reference sequence). The length of the CDR3 is 15 residues. This CDR3 reads CASSDSGQFQETQYF. As DNA, the CDR3 is TGTGCCAGTAGTGACTCGGGACAATTCCAGGAGACCCAGTACTTC.

This clonotype showed up just a few times. The CDR3 nucleotides read TGTGCCAGCAGGGCAGGGTACGGGGAGCTGTTTTTT. Amino acids: CASRAGYGELFF. The chain links TRBV7-9 to TRBJ2-2, with D possibly being TRBD1 (5 bases). Germline assignment: CDR1 SEHNR and CDR2 FQNEAQ (reference sequence). CDR3 length: 12 residues. V was clipped by 6 bases and J by 7 bases, with 9 bases between them.

V gene TRBV12-3 or TRBV12-4 combines with J gene TRBJ2-3, with D uncertain. Trimming cost V 4 bases and J 4 bases, with 9 bases left between them. This CDR3 has 13 residues. In nucleotides, the CDR3 is TGTGCCAGCAGTTGGGGTGGGTCAGATACGCAGTATTTT. Its protein product is CASSWGGSDTQYF.

The J gene is TRBJ2-1, the V gene TRBV30; D gene uncertain. The germline V gene encodes CDR1 GTSNPN and CDR2 SVGIG (reference sequence). V dropped 3 bases and J dropped 10 bases, with 13 bases sitting between them. This CDR3 is 12 amino acids long. CDR3 protein: CAWSPTAVEQFF. The CDR3, as DNA: TGTGCCTGGAGCCCAACGGCCGTCGAGCAGTTCTTC.

This clonotype has a handful of counts. The rearrangement joins TRBV12-3 or TRBV12-4 to TRBJ2-1, with a tentative D call TRBD1 (5 bases). The CDR3 is 16 residues long. The V end was cut by 6 bases, the J end by 0 bases, with 15 bases between. The CDR3 DNA reads as TGTGCCAGCAGCCCTACAGGCGCATTCTCCTACAATGAGCAGTTCTTC. It is translated as CASSPTGAFSYNEQFF.

This clonotype was observed at least ten times. The CDR3: CASSRDRPPDTQYF. In nucleotides, the CDR3 is TGTGCCAGCAGCCGTGACAGGCCTCCAGATACGCAGTATTTT. The J gene is TRBJ2-3, the V gene TRBV13; possibly TRBD1 for D (6 bases). The CDR3 extends over 14 amino acids. Trimming stripped 5 bases from V and 4 bases from J, with 13 bases between. Germline V gene lookup returns CDR1 PRHDT and CDR2 FYEKMQ (reference sequence).

The rearrangement links TRBV2 to TRBJ1-2; no clear D. This CDR3 is built from 16 residues. Germline V gives CDR1 SNHLY, CDR2 FYNNEI. The germline V and J ends were trimmed by 0 bases and 3 bases, with 14 bases remaining between them. The CDR3 protein is CASSEAPSGLDYGYTF. The DNA for the CDR3 is TGTGCCAGCAGTGAAGCGCCGTCCGGACTTGACTATGGCTACACCTTC. The complete variable domain, with remaining parts taken from reference TRBV2 and TRBJ1-2, reads EPEVTQTPSHQVTQMGQEVILRCVPISNHLYFYWYRQILGQKVEFLVSFYNNEISEKSEIFDDQFSVERPDGSNFTLKIRSTKLEDSAMYFCASSEAPSGLDYGYTFGSGTRLTVV.

Worth noting for this clonotype: Sequence at one end of the junction differs from germline and may be a read error. The CDR3 DNA reads TGTGCCACCGGACCACCGAGGGGTGAGCAGTCCTTC. It is translated as CATGPPRGEQSF. The chain has TRBV24-1 and TRBJ2-1; the D gene could be TRBD1 or TRBD2 (5 bases each). This CDR3 region has 12 residues. Germline CDR1 and CDR2: KGHDR and SFDVKD.

This clonotype was seen once. This may be a read error: a much more frequent sequence differs by one nucleotide. The chain employs TRBV7-9 and TRBJ2-3; D may be TRBD1 (5 bases). This CDR3 has 15 residues. Per germline, CDR1 SEHNR and CDR2 FQNEAQ (reference sequence). Trimming took 8 bases from V and 5 from J, leaving 20 bases between them. CDR3 sequence (DNA): TGTGCCAGCCGCCAACCGAACTCAAGGGGAGATACGCAGTATTTT. Amino acids: CASRQPNSRGDTQYF.

This chain links TRBV9 with TRBJ2-3; no definite D call. Germline V CDR1 and CDR2: SGDLS, YYNGEE. The CDR3 is 13 amino acids. The ends were cut back, 4 bases at V and 0 bases at J, with 6 bases in the middle. The CDR3 here is CASSMTSTDTQYF. The CDR3 DNA sequence: TGTGCCAGCAGCATGACTAGCACAGATACGCAGTATTTT.

V is TRBV27 and J is TRBJ2-1; possibly TRBD1 for D (6 bases). Germline values: CDR1 MNHEY, CDR2 SMNVEV (reference sequence). V lost 9 bases to trimming and J lost 9 bases, with 18 bases between them. The CDR3 is 13 residues long. The CDR3 bases are TGTGCCAGTACAAAACAGGGAGTAATTGAGCAGTTCTTC. Amino acids: CASTKQGVIEQFF.